These 9 T cell receptor beta chains share one sample of origin, sequenced in a study of T cell repertoires in cytomegalovirus infection. Antigen specificity for these receptors is unknown. TCRdb redid the calling of the reads with MiXCR, one entry per CDR3 protein. The repertoire holds some 150,000 distinct CDR3 sequences, with 32% as singletons. This sample comprised CD8+ T cells from cultured PBMCs, obtained from culture after CMV antigen stimulation. The origin of the receptors is a human donor in good health (CMV status not recorded). Some clones in this sample may be carry-over from other donors' samples.

The V gene is TRBV9, the J gene TRBJ2-7; D might be TRBD1 or TRBD2, each matching 5 bases. This CDR3 is 14 amino acids long. Germline-derived CDR1 and CDR2 are SGDLS and YYNGEE. V gave up 3 bases and J gave up 2 bases, with 12 bases separating them. CDR3 nucleotide sequence: TGTGCCAGCAGCGAGAGTCCGGGGCCCTACGAGCAGTACTTC. Translation gives CASSESPGPYEQYF.

This clonotype was seen only a few times. The chain carries TRBV7-6 and TRBJ1-1; D uncertain. Germline CDR1 is SGHVS and CDR2 is FNYEAQ. Trimming left V 4 bases short and J 0 bases short, with 18 bases between. The CDR3 has 17 amino acids. Here the CDR3 DNA reads TGTGCCAGCAGCTCTACCCGGACTGATTACATGAACACTGAAGCTTTCTTT. Encoded protein: CASSSTRTDYMNTEAFF. The full variable domain, its missing parts supplied by reference TRBV7-6 and TRBJ1-1, is GAGVSQSPRYKVTKRGQDVALRCDPISGHVSLYWYRQALGQGPEFLTYFNYEAQQDKSGLPNDRFSAERPEGSISTLTIQRTEQRDSAMYRCASSSTRTDYMNTEAFFGQGTRLTVV.

The rearrangement uses TRBV7-8 and TRBJ1-1; D is unresolved. The V end lost 3 bases, the J end lost 5 bases, and 7 bases lay between the germline ends. Germline lookup yields CDR1 SGHVS and CDR2 FQNEAQ. The CDR3 runs to 12 residues. CDR3 nucleotides: TGTGCCAGCAGCTTTTTCGGGACTGAAGCTTTCTTT. Protein: CASSFFGTEAFF.

This clonotype has only a few counts. The chain employs TRBV27 and TRBJ1-6; no clear D. V was trimmed by 0 bases and J by 16 bases, leaving 22 bases between them. The CDR3 totals 16 residues. The germline CDR1 and CDR2 sequences are MNHEY and SMNVEV (reference sequence). Here the CDR3 reads CASSLSTRGPVPNLHF. The CDR3 nucleotides are TGTGCCAGCAGTTTATCCACCCGAGGTCCGGTCCCAAATCTCCACTTT.

This chain connects TRBV27 to TRBJ2-2; D possibly uses TRBD1 or TRBD2 (5 bases each). The germline CDR1 and CDR2 sequences are MNHEY and SMNVEV (reference sequence). V lost 0 bases and J 2 bases, leaving 7 bases between the germline ends. This CDR3 is built from 15 residues. The DNA of the CDR3 is TGTGCCAGCAGTTTATCCGGGGACAACACCGGGGAGCTGTTTTTT. This encodes CASSLSGDNTGELFF.

V usage is TRBV27 and J usage is TRBJ2-7; tentative D call: TRBD2 (6 bases). The CDR3 extends over 14 amino acids. Germline lookup yields CDR1 MNHEY and CDR2 SMNVEV (reference sequence). With 5 bases removed from V and 5 bases from J, the gap between germline ends came to 16 bases. The CDR3 here is CASSQFAEGHEQYF. The CDR3 DNA sequence: TGTGCCAGCAGTCAATTCGCGGAGGGCCACGAGCAGTACTTC.

V is TRBV7-8 and J is TRBJ2-3; TRBD2 matches 9 bases. Per the germline V gene, CDR1 is SGHVS and CDR2 is FQNEAQ. Trimming at V came to 0 bases and at J to 6 bases, leaving 10 bases not matched to a gene. The CDR3 spans 17 residues. The CDR3 spells CASSLASGGGATDTQYF. The CDR3 nucleotides read TGTGCCAGCAGCTTAGCGTCGGGCGGGGGGGCCACTGATACGCAGTATTTT. Supplemented by reference TRBV7-8 and TRBJ2-3, the full variable domain reads GAGVSQSPRYKVAKRGQDVALRCDPISGHVSLFWYQQALGQGPEFLTYFQNEAQLDKSGLPSDRFFAERPEGSVSTLKIQRTQQEDSAVYLCASSLASGGGATDTQYFGPGTRLTVL.

This clonotype was recorded a few times. This chain's CDR3 is CASSLERQGAYNEQFF. Here the CDR3 DNA reads TGTGCCAGCAGCTTAGAGCGGCAGGGCGCCTACAATGAGCAGTTCTTC. This chain joins TRBV7-6 and TRBJ2-1; D may be TRBD1 or TRBD2 (5 bases each). V shed 1 base and J shed 2 bases, with 12 bases lying between them. Germline V lookup: CDR1 SGHVS, CDR2 FNYEAQ. There are 16 residues in the CDR3. Using reference TRBV7-6 and TRBJ2-1 for the parts outside the CDR3, the full variable domain is GAGVSQSPRYKVTKRGQDVALRCDPISGHVSLYWYRQALGQGPEFLTYFNYEAQQDKSGLPNDRFSAERPEGSISTLTIQRTEQRDSAMYRCASSLERQGAYNEQFFGPGTRLTVL.

The genes are TRBV2 and TRBJ2-1, with 9 bases aligning to TRBD1. Trimming at V came to 5 bases and at J to 9 bases, leaving 11 bases not matched to a gene. CDR1 and CDR2 (germline): SNHLY, FYNNEI. The CDR3 spans 15 residues. CDR3 DNA: TGTGCCAGCAGTCGTCCCGGGACAGGGAATGTTGAGCAGTTCTTC. This translates into CASSRPGTGNVEQFF.